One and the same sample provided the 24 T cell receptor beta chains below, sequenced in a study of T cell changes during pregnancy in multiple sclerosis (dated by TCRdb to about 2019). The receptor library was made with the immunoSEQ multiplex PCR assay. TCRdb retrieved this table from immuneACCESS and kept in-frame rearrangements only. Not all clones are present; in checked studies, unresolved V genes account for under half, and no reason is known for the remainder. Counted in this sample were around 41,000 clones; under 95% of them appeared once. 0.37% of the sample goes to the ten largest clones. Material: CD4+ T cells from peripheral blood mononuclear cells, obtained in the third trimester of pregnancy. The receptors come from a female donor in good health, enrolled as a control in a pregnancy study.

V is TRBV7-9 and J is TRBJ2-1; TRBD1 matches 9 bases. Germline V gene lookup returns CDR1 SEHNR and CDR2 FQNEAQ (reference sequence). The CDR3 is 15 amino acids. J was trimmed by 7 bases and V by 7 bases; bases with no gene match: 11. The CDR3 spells CASTSTGGRNNEQFF. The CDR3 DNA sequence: TGTGCCAGCACCTCAACAGGGGGCAGAAATAATGAGCAGTTCTTC.

CDR3 residues: CASSPGLAGETQYF. The CDR3 DNA reads as TGTGCCAGCAGCCCGGGACTAGCAGGCGAGACCCAGTACTTC. The V and J genes are TRBV7-9 and TRBJ2-5; 9 nucleotides match TRBD2. This CDR3 has 14 amino acids. Germline values: CDR1 SEHNR, CDR2 FQNEAQ (reference sequence). The junction had 6 bases not matched to a gene; V was cut back by 5 bases and J by 5 bases.

In DNA form, the CDR3 reads TGTGCCAGCAGTCAGACAGGGCTCGTCCAGCCCCAGCATTTT. This sequence encodes CASSQTGLVQPQHF. V usage is TRBV2 and J usage is TRBJ1-5; TRBD1 agrees at 7 bases. The CDR3 sequence is 14 residues long. Trimming cost V 5 bases and J 7 bases; bases outside gene matches: 8. The germline V gene encodes CDR1 SNHLY and CDR2 FYNNEI.

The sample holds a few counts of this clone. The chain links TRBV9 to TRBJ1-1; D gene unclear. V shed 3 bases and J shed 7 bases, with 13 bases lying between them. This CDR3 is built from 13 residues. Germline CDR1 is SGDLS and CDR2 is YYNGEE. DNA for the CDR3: TGTGCCAGCAGCGCTGGAGTCTCCGGTGAAGCTTTCTTT. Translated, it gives CASSAGVSGEAFF.

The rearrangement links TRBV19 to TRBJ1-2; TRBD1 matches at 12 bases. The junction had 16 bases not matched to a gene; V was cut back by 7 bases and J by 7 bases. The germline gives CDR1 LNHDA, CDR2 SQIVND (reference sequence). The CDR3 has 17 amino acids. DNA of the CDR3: TGTGCCAGTAATGTGCTCGGGACAGGGGGCCGGAGTGGTGGCTACACCTTC. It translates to CASNVLGTGGRSGGYTF.

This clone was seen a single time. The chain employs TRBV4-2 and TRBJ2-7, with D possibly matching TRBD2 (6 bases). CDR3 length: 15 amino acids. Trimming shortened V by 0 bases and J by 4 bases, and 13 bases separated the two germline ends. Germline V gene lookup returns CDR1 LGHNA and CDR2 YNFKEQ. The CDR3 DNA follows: TGTGCCAGCAGCCAAGATGGGGGAGGCAGTTACGAGCAGTACTTC. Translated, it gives CASSQDGGGSYEQYF.

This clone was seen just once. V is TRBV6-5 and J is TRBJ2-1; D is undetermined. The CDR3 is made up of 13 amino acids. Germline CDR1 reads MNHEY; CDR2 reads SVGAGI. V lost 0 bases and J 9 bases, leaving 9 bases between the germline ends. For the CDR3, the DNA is TGTGCCAGCAGTTACTCGATTGTGCGTGAGCAGTTCTTC. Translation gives CASSYSIVREQFF.

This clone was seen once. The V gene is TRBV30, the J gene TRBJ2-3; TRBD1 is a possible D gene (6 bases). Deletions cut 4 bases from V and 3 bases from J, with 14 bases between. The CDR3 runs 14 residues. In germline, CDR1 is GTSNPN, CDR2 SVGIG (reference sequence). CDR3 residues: CAWNRVVSTDTQYF. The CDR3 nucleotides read TGTGCCTGGAACAGGGTGGTCAGTACAGATACGCAGTATTTT.

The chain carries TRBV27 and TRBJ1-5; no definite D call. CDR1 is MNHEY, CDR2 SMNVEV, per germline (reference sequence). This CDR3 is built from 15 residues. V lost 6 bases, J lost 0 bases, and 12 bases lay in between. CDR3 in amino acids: CASRPLVNSNQPQHF. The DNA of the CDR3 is TGTGCCAGCAGACCACTGGTAAATAGCAATCAGCCCCAGCATTTT.

The CDR3 here is CASRLAGGLQDTQYF. Written as DNA, the CDR3 is TGTGCCAGCAGGCTAGCAGGGGGCTTACAAGATACGCAGTATTTT. The gene calls are TRBV27 and TRBJ2-3, with 8 bases fitting TRBD1. This CDR3 comprises 15 residues. CDR1 and CDR2 from the germline V gene are MNHEY and SMNVEV (reference sequence). J gave up 5 bases and V 6 bases, and 10 bases lay outside the gene matches.

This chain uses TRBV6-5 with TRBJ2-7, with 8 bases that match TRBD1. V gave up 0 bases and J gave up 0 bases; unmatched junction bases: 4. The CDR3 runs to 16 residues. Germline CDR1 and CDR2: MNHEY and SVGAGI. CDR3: CASSYSQGASSYEQYF. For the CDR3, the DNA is TGTGCCAGCAGTTACTCGCAGGGGGCCTCCTCCTACGAGCAGTACTTC.

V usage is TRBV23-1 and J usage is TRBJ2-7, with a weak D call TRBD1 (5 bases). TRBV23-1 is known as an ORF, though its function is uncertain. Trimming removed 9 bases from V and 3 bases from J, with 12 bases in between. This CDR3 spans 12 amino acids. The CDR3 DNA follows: TGCGCCAGTAGGACAACACTCTACGAGCAGTACTTC. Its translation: CASRTTLYEQYF.

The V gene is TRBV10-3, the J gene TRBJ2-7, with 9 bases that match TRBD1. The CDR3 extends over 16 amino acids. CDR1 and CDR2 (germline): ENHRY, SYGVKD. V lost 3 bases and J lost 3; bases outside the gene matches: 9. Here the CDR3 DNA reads TGTGCCATCAGTGATACAACAGGGGGCGCCAGCTACGAGCAGTACTTC. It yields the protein CAISDTTGGASYEQYF.

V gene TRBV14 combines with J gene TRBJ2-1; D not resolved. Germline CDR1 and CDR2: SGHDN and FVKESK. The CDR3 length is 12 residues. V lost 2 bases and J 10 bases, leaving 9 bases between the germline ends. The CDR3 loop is CASSQTVLEQFF. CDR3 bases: TGTGCCAGCAGCCAAACAGTACTCGAGCAGTTCTTC.

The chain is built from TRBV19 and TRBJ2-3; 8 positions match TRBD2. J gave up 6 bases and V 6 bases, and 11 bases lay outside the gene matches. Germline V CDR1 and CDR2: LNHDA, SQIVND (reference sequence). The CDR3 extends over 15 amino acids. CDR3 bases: TGTGCCAGTAGCCCCCCGGGGGGGGCTGGGGATACGCAGTATTTT. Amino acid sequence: CASSPPGGAGDTQYF.

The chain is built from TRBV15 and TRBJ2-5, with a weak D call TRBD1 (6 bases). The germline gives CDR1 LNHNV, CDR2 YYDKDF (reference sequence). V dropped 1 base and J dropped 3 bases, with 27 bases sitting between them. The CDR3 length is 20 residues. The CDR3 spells CATSRAGQFGPWDLEETQYF. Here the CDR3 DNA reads TGTGCCACCAGCAGAGCTGGACAGTTCGGGCCATGGGATCTGGAAGAGACCCAGTACTTC. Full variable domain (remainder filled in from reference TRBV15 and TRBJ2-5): DAMVIQNPRYQVTQFGKPVTLSCSQTLNHNVMYWYQQKSSQAPKLLFHYYDKDFNNEADTPDNFQSRRPNTSFCFLDIRSPGLGDTAMYLCATSRAGQFGPWDLEETQYFGPGTRLLVL.

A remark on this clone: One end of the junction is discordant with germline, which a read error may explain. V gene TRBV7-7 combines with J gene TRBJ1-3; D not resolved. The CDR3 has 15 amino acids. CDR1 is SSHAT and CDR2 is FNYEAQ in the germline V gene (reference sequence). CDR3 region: CASSLTTGSGNTIYF. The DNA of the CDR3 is TGTGCTAGCAGTCTTACAACGGGCTCTGGAAACACCATATATTTT.

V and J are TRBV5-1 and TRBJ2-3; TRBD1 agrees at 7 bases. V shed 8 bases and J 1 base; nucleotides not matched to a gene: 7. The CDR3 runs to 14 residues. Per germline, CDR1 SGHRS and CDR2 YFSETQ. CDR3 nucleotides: TGCGCCAGTAGTAATCAGGGGGGCACAGATACGCAGTATTTT. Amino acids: CASSNQGGTDTQYF.

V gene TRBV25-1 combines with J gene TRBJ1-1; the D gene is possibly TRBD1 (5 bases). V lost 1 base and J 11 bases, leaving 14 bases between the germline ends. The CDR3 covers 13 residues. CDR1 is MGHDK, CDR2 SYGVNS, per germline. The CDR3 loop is CASSEWQGVGAFF. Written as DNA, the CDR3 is TGTGCCAGCAGTGAATGGCAGGGTGTCGGGGCTTTCTTT.

CDR3 DNA sequence: TGTGCCATCGCCCAAGCGGGACTAGCGGGGGCAGATACGCAGTATTTT. Translating it yields CAIAQAGLAGADTQYF. This chain links TRBV10-3 with TRBJ2-3; 14 bases agree with TRBD2. This CDR3 comprises 16 residues. V lost 8 bases, J lost 4 bases, and 8 bases stayed unmatched. The V gene's germline CDR1 is ENHRY and CDR2 SYGVKD.

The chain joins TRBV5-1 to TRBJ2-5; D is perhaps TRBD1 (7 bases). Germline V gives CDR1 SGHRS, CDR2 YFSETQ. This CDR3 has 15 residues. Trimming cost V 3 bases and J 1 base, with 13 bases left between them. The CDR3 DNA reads TGCGCCAGCAGCTCCCAGGGGGGATCCCAAGAGACCCAGTACTTC. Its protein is CASSSQGGSQETQYF.

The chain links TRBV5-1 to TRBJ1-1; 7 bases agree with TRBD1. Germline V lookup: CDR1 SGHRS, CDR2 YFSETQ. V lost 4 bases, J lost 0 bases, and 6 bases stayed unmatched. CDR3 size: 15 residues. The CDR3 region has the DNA TGCGCCAGCAGCACCTGGACAGGCATGAACACTGAAGCTTTCTTT. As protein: CASSTWTGMNTEAFF.

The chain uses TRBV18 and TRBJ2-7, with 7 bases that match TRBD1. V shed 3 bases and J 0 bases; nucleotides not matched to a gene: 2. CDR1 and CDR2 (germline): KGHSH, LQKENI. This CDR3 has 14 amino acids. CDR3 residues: CASSPTGTSYEQYF. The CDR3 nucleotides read TGTGCCAGCTCACCGACAGGGACCTCCTACGAGCAGTACTTC.

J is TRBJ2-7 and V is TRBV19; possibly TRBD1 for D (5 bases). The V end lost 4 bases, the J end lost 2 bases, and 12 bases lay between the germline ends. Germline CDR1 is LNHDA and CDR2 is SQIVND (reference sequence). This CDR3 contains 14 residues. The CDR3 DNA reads TGTGCCAGTAGTAGGGGCTTGACAGCCTACGAGCAGTACTTC. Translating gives CASSRGLTAYEQYF.